This T cell receptor beta chain was sequenced during a study of blood T cell repertoires in COVID-19. J was trimmed by 4 bases and V by 5 bases; bases with no gene match: 2. The CDR3 extends over 13 amino acids. In the authors' methods: Reference gene primer amplification gave estimated nucleated cell counts. Data came from immunoSEQ multiplex PCR; TCRdb stores just in-frame clones and leaves some out. Clone size and the V and J calls come from that table; the DNA yielded D and trimming. This table holds 130,000 to 150,000 clones, approximately 80% found once. The TCR sequence derives from a human donor with acute or convalescent COVID-19. The donor label of this sample is uncertain. Sequences were obtained from peripheral blood. The V call is TRBV12-3 or TRBV12-4, the J call TRBJ1-1, with 9 nucleotides matching TRBD1. DNA for the CDR3: TGTGCCAGCAGTCGGACAGGGGTCACTGAAGCTTTCTTT. This gives the protein CASSRTGVTEAFF.